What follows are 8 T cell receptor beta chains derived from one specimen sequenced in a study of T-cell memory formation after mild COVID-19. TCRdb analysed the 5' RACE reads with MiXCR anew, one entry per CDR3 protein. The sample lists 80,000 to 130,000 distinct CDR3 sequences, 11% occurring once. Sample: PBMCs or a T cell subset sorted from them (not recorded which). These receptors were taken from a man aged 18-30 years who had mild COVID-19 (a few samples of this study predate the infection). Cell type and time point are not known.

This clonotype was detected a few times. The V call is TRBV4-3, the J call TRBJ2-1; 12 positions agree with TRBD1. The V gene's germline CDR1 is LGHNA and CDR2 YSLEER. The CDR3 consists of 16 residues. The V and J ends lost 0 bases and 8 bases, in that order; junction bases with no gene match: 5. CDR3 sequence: CASSQDPGQGADEQFF. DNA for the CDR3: TGCGCCAGCAGCCAAGATCCGGGACAGGGGGCAGATGAGCAGTTCTTC.

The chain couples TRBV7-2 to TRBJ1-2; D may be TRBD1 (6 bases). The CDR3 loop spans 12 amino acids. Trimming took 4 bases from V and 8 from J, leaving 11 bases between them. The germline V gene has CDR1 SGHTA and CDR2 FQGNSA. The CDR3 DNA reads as TGTGCCAGCAGCTCGGGGGGCAGGGGCTACACCTTC. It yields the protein CASSSGGRGYTF.

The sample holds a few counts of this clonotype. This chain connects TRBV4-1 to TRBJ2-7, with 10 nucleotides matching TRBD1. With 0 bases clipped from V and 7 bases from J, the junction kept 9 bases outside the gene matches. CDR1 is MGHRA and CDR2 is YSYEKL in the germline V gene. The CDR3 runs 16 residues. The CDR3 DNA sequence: TGCGCCAGCAGCCAAGATGTGGGACAGGGGTTTTGGGAGCAGTACTTC. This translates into CASSQDVGQGFWEQYF.

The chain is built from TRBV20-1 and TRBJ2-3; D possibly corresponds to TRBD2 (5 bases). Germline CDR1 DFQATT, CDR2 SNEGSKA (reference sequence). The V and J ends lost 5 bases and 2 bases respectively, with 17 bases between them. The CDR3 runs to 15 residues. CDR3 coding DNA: TGCAGTGCTCCATCCTATACGGAGGTCACAGATACGCAGTATTTT. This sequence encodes CSAPSYTEVTDTQYF.

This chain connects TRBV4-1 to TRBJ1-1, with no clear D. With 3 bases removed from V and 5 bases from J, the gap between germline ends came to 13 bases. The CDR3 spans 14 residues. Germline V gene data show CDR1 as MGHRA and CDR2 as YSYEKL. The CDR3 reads CASSQPSDGTEAFF. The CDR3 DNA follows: TGCGCCAGCAGCCAGCCCTCCGACGGAACTGAAGCTTTCTTT.

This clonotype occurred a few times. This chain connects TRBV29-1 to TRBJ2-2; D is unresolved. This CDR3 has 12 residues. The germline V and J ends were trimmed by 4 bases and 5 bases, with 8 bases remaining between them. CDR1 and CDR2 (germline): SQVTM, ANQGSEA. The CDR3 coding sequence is TGCAGCGTTGCCGGGCTGACCGGGGAGCTGTTTTTT. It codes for CSVAGLTGELFF.

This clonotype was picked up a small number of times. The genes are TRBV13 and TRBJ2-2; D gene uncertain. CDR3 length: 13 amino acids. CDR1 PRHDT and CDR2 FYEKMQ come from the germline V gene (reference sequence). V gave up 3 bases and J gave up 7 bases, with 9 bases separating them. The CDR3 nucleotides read TGTGCCAGCAGCTTCCGACGTAGCGGGGAGCTGTTTTTT. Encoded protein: CASSFRRSGELFF. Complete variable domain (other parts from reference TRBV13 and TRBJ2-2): AAGVIQSPRHLIKEKRETATLKCYPIPRHDTVYWYQQGPGQDPQFLISFYEKMQSDKGSIPDRFSAQQFSDYHSELNMSSLELGDSALYFCASSFRRSGELFFGEGSRLTVL.

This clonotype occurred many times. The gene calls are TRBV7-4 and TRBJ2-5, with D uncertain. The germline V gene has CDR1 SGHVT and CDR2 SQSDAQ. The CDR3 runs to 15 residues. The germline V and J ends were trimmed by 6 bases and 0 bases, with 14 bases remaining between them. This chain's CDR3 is CASSPRGGDQETQYF. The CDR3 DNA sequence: TGTGCCAGCAGTCCCCGCGGTGGAGACCAAGAGACCCAGTACTTC.